There are many counts of the clone carrying this T cell receptor (beta chain). The sample originates from a study of CD8 T cells in ankylosing spondylitis. Between the trimmed V and J ends, which lost 0 bases and 6 bases, there was a span of 4 bases. This CDR3 region has 12 residues. Germline CDR1 and CDR2: LGHDT and YNNKEL (reference sequence). MiXCR was run by TCRdb on the 5' RACE reads, yielding one entry per CDR3 protein. The table lists about 300,000 distinct CDR3 sequences, roughly 11% of them singletons, with about a tenth in the top ten. Sequencing input: blood, either unsorted or a sorted T cell fraction (not recorded which). The clonotype was recovered from a female donor with ankylosing spondylitis or in good health (not recorded which). The chain joins TRBV3-1 to TRBJ2-3; D call uncertain. The CDR3: CASSQDSDTQYF. The CDR3, as DNA: TGTGCCAGCAGCCAAGATAGCGATACGCAGTATTTT.